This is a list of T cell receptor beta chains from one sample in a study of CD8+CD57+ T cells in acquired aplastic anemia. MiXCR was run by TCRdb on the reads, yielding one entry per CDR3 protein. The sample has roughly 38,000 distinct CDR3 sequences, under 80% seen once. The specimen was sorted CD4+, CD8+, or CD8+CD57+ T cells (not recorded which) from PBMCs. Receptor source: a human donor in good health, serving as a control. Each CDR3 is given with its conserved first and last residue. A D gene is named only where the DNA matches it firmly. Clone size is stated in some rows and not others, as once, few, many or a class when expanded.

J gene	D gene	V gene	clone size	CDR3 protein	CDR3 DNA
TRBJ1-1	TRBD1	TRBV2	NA	CASSGQDTEAFF	TGTGCCAGCAGCGGACAGGACACTGAAGCTTTCTTT
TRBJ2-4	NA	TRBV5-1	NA	CASSLAVSGTKNIQYF	TGCGCCAGCAGCTTGGCCGTTTCAGGGACCAAAAACATTCAGTACTTC
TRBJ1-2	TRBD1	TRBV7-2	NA	CASSLDRGRGYTF	TGTGCCAGCAGCTTAGACAGGGGCAGAGGCTACACCTTC
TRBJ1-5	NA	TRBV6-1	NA	CASSVPRGGQPQHF	TGTGCCAGCAGTGTACCTAGGGGAGGTCAGCCCCAGCATTTT
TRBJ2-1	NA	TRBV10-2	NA	CASSERNTYNEQFF	TGCGCCAGCAGTGAGCGGAATACCTACAATGAGCAGTTCTTC
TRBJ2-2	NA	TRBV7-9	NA	CASSPKGTGELFF	TGTGCCAGCAGTCCGAAGGGAACCGGGGAGCTGTTTTTT
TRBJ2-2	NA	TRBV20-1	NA	CSARGQFAGELFF	TGCAGTGCACGCGGACAGTTTGCCGGGGAGCTGTTTTTT
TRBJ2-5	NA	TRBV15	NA	CATSRAGVQETQYF	TGTGCCACCAGCAGAGCGGGGGTACAAGAGACCCAGTACTTC
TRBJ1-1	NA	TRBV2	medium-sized	CASKWNTEAFF	TGTGCCAGCAAGTGGAACACTGAAGCTTTCTTT
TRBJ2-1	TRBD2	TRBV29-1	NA	CSVEPTSGGHYNEQFF	TGCAGCGTTGAACCGACTAGCGGGGGCCATTACAATGAGCAGTTCTTC
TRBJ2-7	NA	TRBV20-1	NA	CSARARQVRIPYEQYF	TGCAGTGCTAGAGCTCGACAGGTAAGAATCCCCTACGAGCAGTACTTC
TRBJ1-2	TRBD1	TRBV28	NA	CASSLFGQAFNYGYTF	TGTGCCAGCAGTCTCTTCGGACAGGCCTTTAACTATGGCTACACCTTC
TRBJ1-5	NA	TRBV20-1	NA	CSAANQPQHF	TGCAGTGCCGCGAATCAGCCCCAGCATTTT
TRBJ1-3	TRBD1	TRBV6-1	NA	CASKLGQSNTIYF	TGTGCCAGCAAATTGGGACAGTCGAACACCATATATTTT
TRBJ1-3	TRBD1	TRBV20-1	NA	CSARDRRKDTIYF	TGCAGTGCGCGGGACAGACGCAAGGACACCATATATTTT